A single sample gave rise to the 24 T cell receptor beta chains below, sequenced in a study of CD8 T cells in Susac syndrome. 0.5 to 1 ug RNA was reverse transcribed with random hexamers. MiXCR, applied by TCRdb to the immunoSEQ multiplex PCR reads, yields one record per CDR3 protein. The sample contains some 150,000 distinct CDR3 sequences, approximately 93% of which appear only once. The sequencing sample was made of CD4+ T cells from PBMCs. The receptors originated from a human donor in good health.

The chain is built from TRBV25-1 and TRBJ1-1; 7 nucleotides agree with TRBD1. Germline V gene sequence: CDR1 MGHDK, CDR2 SYGVNS. The CDR3 is 14 residues long. The ends lost 3 bases at V and 5 bases at J; junction bases unmatched: 6. Here the CDR3 reads CASSETGSRTEAFF. The DNA of the CDR3 is TGTGCCAGCAGTGAGACAGGGTCCCGGACTGAAGCTTTCTTT.

This chain uses TRBV12-3 or TRBV12-4 with TRBJ2-7, with 7 bases that match TRBD1. The junction had 0 bases not matched to a gene; V was cut back by 2 bases and J by 2 bases. The CDR3 has 13 residues. The chain's CDR3 is CASSLQGAYEQYF. CDR3 bases: TGTGCCAGCAGTTTACAGGGGGCCTACGAGCAGTACTTC.

J is TRBJ1-2 and V is TRBV12-3 or TRBV12-4; D unclear. CDR3 length: 13 amino acids. Trimming took 3 bases from V and 3 from J, leaving 8 bases between them. The CDR3 here is CASSFLSDYGYTF. The CDR3 DNA follows: TGTGCCAGCAGTTTCCTCAGCGACTATGGCTACACCTTC.

This sequence joins TRBV28 and TRBJ2-7; 8 bases map to TRBD1. Trimming took 7 bases from V and 4 from J; bases not matched to a gene: 9. Germline loops: CDR1 MDHEN, CDR2 SYDVKM. The CDR3 has 14 residues. The CDR3: CASTPTGARYEQYF. The CDR3 DNA is TGTGCCAGCACCCCGACAGGGGCAAGGTACGAGCAGTACTTC.

V gene TRBV5-1 combines with J gene TRBJ2-5; D gene uncertain. The CDR3 has 14 amino acids. Trimming removed 4 bases from V and 5 bases from J, with 15 bases in between. The germline CDR1 and CDR2 sequences are SGHRS and YFSETQ. As DNA, the CDR3 is TGCGCCAGCAGCCCCGGACGGAAGATGGAGACCCAGTACTTC. Translated, it gives CASSPGRKMETQYF.

The chain employs TRBV28 and TRBJ1-2, with TRBD1 as a possible D gene (6 bases). Trimming cost V 4 bases and J 2 bases, with 14 bases left between them. The germline V gene encodes CDR1 MDHEN and CDR2 SYDVKM. This CDR3 comprises 15 residues. The CDR3 coding sequence is TGTGCCAGCAGTTCGCCAACAGGGCCGAACTATGGCTACACCTTC. It yields the protein CASSSPTGPNYGYTF.

The chain employs TRBV7-9 and TRBJ1-2; D uncertain. Germline CDR1 reads SEHNR; CDR2 reads FQNEAQ (reference sequence). The V and J ends lost 0 bases and 8 bases respectively, with 7 bases between them. This CDR3 is 12 amino acids long. The CDR3 sequence: CASSLAREGYTF. Here the CDR3 DNA reads TGTGCCAGCAGCTTAGCTCGGGAGGGCTACACCTTC.

The chain carries TRBV12-3 or TRBV12-4 and TRBJ2-5; the D is unclear. V gave up 2 bases and J gave up 1 base, with 8 bases separating them. This CDR3 is 14 amino acids long. This CDR3 reads CASSLRRIQETQYF. As DNA, the CDR3 is TGTGCCAGCAGTTTACGGCGGATCCAAGAGACCCAGTACTTC.

This chain uses TRBV3-1 with TRBJ2-7; no firm D call. In germline, CDR1 is LGHDT, CDR2 YNNKEL (reference sequence). The CDR3 contains 12 residues. The V end was cut by 1 base, the J end by 4 bases, with 5 bases between. The CDR3 sequence is CASSQVQYEQYF. DNA for the CDR3: TGTGCCAGCAGCCAAGTTCAGTACGAGCAGTACTTC.

The gene calls are TRBV7-8 and TRBJ1-2; D is unclear. V dropped 2 bases and J dropped 3 bases, with 10 bases sitting between them. The germline V gene has CDR1 SGHVS and CDR2 FQNEAQ. This CDR3 region has 14 residues. CDR3: CASSLSRGDYGYTF. CDR3 DNA: TGTGCCAGCAGCTTATCAAGAGGTGACTATGGCTACACCTTC.

The chain couples TRBV2 to TRBJ2-5, with TRBD2 matching 11 bases. Germline-derived CDR1 and CDR2 are SNHLY and FYNNEI. V lost 3 bases, J lost 5 bases, and 5 bases stayed unmatched. There are 15 residues in the CDR3. Written as DNA, the CDR3 is TGTGCCAGCAGTGATAATACTAGCGGGGGTGAGACCCAGTACTTC. This sequence encodes CASSDNTSGGETQYF.

The rearrangement joins TRBV25-1 to TRBJ2-7; no firm D call. Germline V gene data show CDR1 as MGHDK and CDR2 as SYGVNS. There are 14 residues in the CDR3. V lost 10 bases to trimming and J lost 0 bases, with 16 bases between them. Here the CDR3 DNA reads TGTGCCACCACCCCTCGTTCCCCCTCCTACGAGCAGTACTTC. Its protein product is CATTPRSPSYEQYF.

This chain's CDR3 is CSARDEHQRVPAFF. The CDR3 DNA sequence: TGCAGTGCTAGAGACGAGCACCAACGAGTCCCAGCTTTCTTT. The V call is TRBV20-1, the J call TRBJ1-1; D is ambiguous. Germline V lookup: CDR1 DFQATT, CDR2 SNEGSKA (reference sequence). The CDR3 totals 14 residues. Trimming took 0 bases from V and 10 from J, leaving 18 bases between them.

The chain carries TRBV20-1 and TRBJ2-1, with a possible D match to TRBD2 (6 bases). Germline CDR1 and CDR2: DFQATT and SNEGSKA (reference sequence). This CDR3 comprises 14 residues. The germline V and J ends were trimmed by 0 bases and 8 bases, with 14 bases remaining between them. This CDR3 is CSARDRLVSDEQFF. The CDR3 nucleotides are TGCAGTGCTAGAGATAGACTAGTGTCTGATGAGCAGTTCTTC.

This clonotype appeared once. This chain connects TRBV2 to TRBJ1-5; TRBD1 is a possible D gene (6 bases). This CDR3 has 15 residues. Germline-derived CDR1 and CDR2 are SNHLY and FYNNEI. Trimming removed 4 bases at V and 2 bases at J, with 12 bases between. The CDR3 bases are TGTGCCAGCAGTGTTGGGGGGCCGGGCAATCAGCCCCAGCATTTT. Its protein is CASSVGGPGNQPQHF.

The gene calls are TRBV25-1 and TRBJ2-5; D uncertain. The CDR3 covers 14 residues. Germline V gene sequence: CDR1 MGHDK, CDR2 SYGVNS. Trimming took off 1 base at V and 2 bases at J, with 8 bases between the two ends. The CDR3 nucleotides are TGTGCCAGCAGTGAATCGGGTAGGCAAGAGACCCAGTACTTC. It encodes CASSESGRQETQYF. Combining the CDR3 with reference TRBV25-1 and TRBJ2-5 gives the whole variable domain EADIYQTPRYLVIGTGKKITLECSQTMGHDKMYWYQQDPGMELHLIHYSYGVNSTEKGDLSSESTVSRIRTEHFPLTLESARPSHTSQYLCASSESGRQETQYFGPGTRLLVL.

This chain joins TRBV7-6 and TRBJ2-2, with 13 bases fitting TRBD2. Germline V CDR1 and CDR2: SGHVS, FNYEAQ. The CDR3 spans 18 residues. The V and J ends lost 5 bases and 0 bases, in that order; junction bases with no gene match: 6. The CDR3 loop reads CASSQGLAGPPNTGELFF. In nucleotides, the CDR3 is TGTGCCAGCAGCCAGGGACTAGCGGGACCCCCGAACACCGGGGAGCTGTTTTTT. The complete variable domain, with remaining parts taken from reference TRBV7-6 and TRBJ2-2, reads GAGVSQSPRYKVTKRGQDVALRCDPISGHVSLYWYRQALGQGPEFLTYFNYEAQQDKSGLPNDRFSAERPEGSISTLTIQRTEQRDSAMYRCASSQGLAGPPNTGELFFGEGSRLTVL.

The V and J genes are TRBV28 and TRBJ1-1; no firm D call. The CDR3 loop spans 14 amino acids. V lost 5 bases to trimming and J lost 0 bases, with 10 bases between them. Per the germline V gene, CDR1 is MDHEN and CDR2 is SYDVKM. CDR3 residues: CASSLPMLNTEAFF. The CDR3 DNA follows: TGTGCCAGCAGTCTTCCTATGTTGAACACTGAAGCTTTCTTT. The whole variable domain, filled in from reference TRBV28 and TRBJ1-1, reads DVKVTQSSRYLVKRTGEKVFLECVQDMDHENMFWYRQDPGLGLRLIYFSYDVKMKEKGDIPEGYSVSREKKERFSLILESASTNQTSMYLCASSLPMLNTEAFFGQGTRLTVV.

The V call is TRBV12-3 or TRBV12-4, the J call TRBJ1-4; TRBD1 agrees at 7 bases. CDR3 size: 15 residues. V gave up 6 bases and J gave up 0 bases; unmatched junction bases: 4. Here the CDR3 DNA reads TGTGCCAGCAGACACAGGGGTGCAACTAATGAAAAACTGTTTTTT. Translation: CASRHRGATNEKLFF.

The J gene is TRBJ2-1, the V gene TRBV6-2 or TRBV6-3; 15 nucleotides match TRBD2. CDR1 is MNHEY, CDR2 SVGEGT, per germline. This CDR3 has 16 residues. Losses at the gene ends were 0 bases for V and 7 bases for J; bases not matched to a gene: 1. DNA of the CDR3: TGTGCCAGCAGTTACTCGGGACTAGCGGGAGGTAATGAGCAGTTCTTC. This translates into CASSYSGLAGGNEQFF.

The chain employs TRBV18 and TRBJ1-4, with D possibly matching TRBD1 (6 bases). Trimming cost V 4 bases and J 0 bases, with 9 bases left between them. The germline gives CDR1 KGHSH, CDR2 LQKENI. The CDR3 spans 15 residues. In nucleotides, the CDR3 is TGTGCCAGCTCACGGACAGATGCAACTAATGAAAAACTGTTTTTT. It yields the protein CASSRTDATNEKLFF.

The gene calls are TRBV20-1 and TRBJ2-2; D gene unclear. The length of the CDR3 is 14 residues. The ends were cut back, 3 bases at V and 4 bases at J, with 12 bases in the middle. Germline assignment: CDR1 DFQATT and CDR2 SNEGSKA (reference sequence). The CDR3 reads CSARDAGSTGELFF. The CDR3 DNA reads TGCAGTGCTAGGGACGCAGGTTCCACCGGGGAGCTGTTTTTT.

The rearrangement uses TRBV20-1 and TRBJ1-5; D remains ambiguous. The V gene's germline CDR1 is DFQATT and CDR2 SNEGSKA (reference sequence). This CDR3 spans 13 amino acids. Trimming pared 5 bases from V and 2 bases from J, leaving 10 bases between. The CDR3 protein is CSAPEPGNQPQHF. For the CDR3, the DNA is TGCAGTGCTCCCGAGCCGGGCAATCAGCCCCAGCATTTT.

The rearrangement uses TRBV2 and TRBJ1-2; D gene unclear. The V end was cut by 3 bases, the J end by 4 bases, with 15 bases between. The CDR3 totals 15 residues. Germline values: CDR1 SNHLY, CDR2 FYNNEI. The CDR3 coding sequence is TGTGCCAGCAGTGACCCGAGTGCGCGGATCTATGGCTACACCTTC. The encoded protein is CASSDPSARIYGYTF. Filled out from reference TRBV2 and TRBJ1-2, the complete variable domain reads EPEVTQTPSHQVTQMGQEVILRCVPISNHLYFYWYRQILGQKVEFLVSFYNNEISEKSEIFDDQFSVERPDGSNFTLKIRSTKLEDSAMYFCASSDPSARIYGYTFGSGTRLTVV.